These T cell receptor beta chains were read from a single sample in a study of blood T cells in healthy people across ages. TCRdb itself ran the 5' RACE reads through MiXCR, one entry per CDR3 protein. There are some 1.8 million distinct CDR3 sequences in the sample; about two fifths occur only once, and about 21% lies in the top ten. The sequenced sample was blood. The receptors come from a human donor in good health. The CDR3 runs from the conserved cysteine through the conserved F or W. The D gene is left open where the match is weak. Clone size appears in some rows only: once, few, many, or a class for an expanded clone.

V gene	clone size	D gene	J gene	CDR3 DNA	CDR3 protein
TRBV28	.	.	TRBJ2-7	TGTGCCAGCAGGATCCGACAGAGGGCCGTCTACGAGCAGTACTTC	CASRIRQRAVYEQYF
TRBV5-1	few	.	TRBJ2-1	TGCGCCAGCAGCCAAGGGAGGGGGCAATTGAGTAATGAGCAGTTCTTC	CASSQGRGQLSNEQFF
TRBV4-2	once	.	TRBJ1-2	TGTGCCAGCAGCCAAGTTTTTACAGGGATAGGGATGGGCTACACCTTC	CASSQVFTGIGMGYTF
TRBV6-1	.	.	TRBJ2-7	TGTGCCAGCAGTACCAGGGACCCCTACGAGCAGTACTTC	CASSTRDPYEQYF
TRBV20-1	.	TRBD1	TRBJ2-1	TGCAGGGCTAGGGGGCCCCACAGTGAGCAGTTCTTC	CRARGPHSEQFF
TRBV3-1	.	.	TRBJ2-7	TGTGCCAGCAGCTCCCATGAAAGGCAGCAGTACTTC	CASSSHERQQYF
TRBV9	.	.	TRBJ2-5	TGTGCCAGCAGCGTTGGACCGGTACAAGAGACCCAGTACTTC	CASSVGPVQETQYF
TRBV10-3	few	.	TRBJ1-5	TGTGCCATCAGGGGGGGCAATCAGCCCCAGCATTTT	CAIRGGNQPQHF
TRBV29-1	.	TRBD1	TRBJ2-1	TGCAGCGTTGAAAGGGACAGGGCCTACAATGAGCGGTTCTTC	CSVERDRAYNERFF
TRBV6-2/TRBV6-3	few	.	TRBJ1-2	TGTGCCAGCAGACGCGGGGGGAGAACCTATGGCTACACCTTC	CASRRGGRTYGYTF
TRBV5-5	.	.	TRBJ1-2	TGTGCCAGCAGCTTAATAGGAGGACACGGCGGCTATGGCTACACCTTC	CASSLIGGHGGYGYTF
TRBV2	.	TRBD2	TRBJ2-1	TGTGCCAGCAGTAGGACTAGCGGGATCTACAATGAGCAGTTCTTC	CASSRTSGIYNEQFF
TRBV7-9	.	.	TRBJ1-5	TGTGCCAGCAGCTTATCCCCTAGCGGGAGCAATCAGCCCCAGCATTTT	CASSLSPSGSNQPQHF
TRBV5-1	few	.	TRBJ2-7	TGCGCCAGCAGGTCAGCAGTCTACGAGCAGTACTTC	CASRSAVYEQYF
TRBV25-1	.	.	TRBJ1-5	TGTGCCAGCAGTGACCAGTATAGCAATCAGCCCCAGCATTTT	CASSDQYSNQPQHF
TRBV7-8	.	TRBD1	TRBJ1-2	TGTGCCAGCAGCTTAGTCGGGACAGCGAATGGCTACACCTTC	CASSLVGTANGYTF